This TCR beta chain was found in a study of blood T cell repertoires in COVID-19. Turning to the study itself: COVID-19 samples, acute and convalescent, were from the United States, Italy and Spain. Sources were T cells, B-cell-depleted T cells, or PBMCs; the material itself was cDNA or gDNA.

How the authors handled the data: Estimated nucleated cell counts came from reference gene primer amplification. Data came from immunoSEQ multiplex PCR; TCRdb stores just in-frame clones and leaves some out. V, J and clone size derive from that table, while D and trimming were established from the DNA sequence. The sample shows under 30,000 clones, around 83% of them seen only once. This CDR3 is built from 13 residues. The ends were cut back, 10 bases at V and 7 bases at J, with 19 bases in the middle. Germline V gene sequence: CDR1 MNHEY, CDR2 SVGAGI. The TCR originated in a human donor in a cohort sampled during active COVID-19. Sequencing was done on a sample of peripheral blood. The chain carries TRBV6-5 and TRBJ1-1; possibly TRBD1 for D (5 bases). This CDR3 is CATAGREKDEAFF. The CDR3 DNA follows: TGTGCCACAGCGGGACGGGAGAAAGATGAAGCTTTCTTT.